Listed below are T cell receptor beta chains from one sample, sequenced in a study of T cell changes during pregnancy in multiple sclerosis. Profiled with immunoSEQ multiplex PCR; TCRdb holds only in-frame clones, not every one. This sample has tens of thousands of clones, with approximately 90% found just once. Sequenced here: CD4+ T cells from peripheral blood mononuclear cells, sampled after pregnancy. The origin of the receptors is a female donor in good health, enrolled as a control in a pregnancy study. CDR3s include the opening cysteine and the closing phenylalanine or tryptophan. D genes are given only for firm matches.

len	v_gene	j_gene	d_gene	CDR3aa	CDR3nt
12	TRBV7-9	TRBJ1-3	-	CASTLLGGKIYF	TGTGCCAGCACCTTACTAGGCGGCAAGATATATTTT
18	TRBV4-2	TRBJ2-5	TRBD2	CASSQKPSGGGTQETQYF	TGTGCCAGCAGCCAAAAGCCCTCTGGCGGGGGTACCCAAGAGACCCAGTACTTC
15	TRBV2	TRBJ1-3	-	CASSTLGLQMNTIYF	TGTGCCAGCAGTACTCTAGGACTTCAGATGAACACCATATATTTT
14	TRBV7-9	TRBJ2-1	TRBD2	CASSLAGGYNEQFF	TGTGCCAGCAGCTTGGCGGGGGGGTACAATGAGCAGTTCTTC
15	TRBV2	TRBJ2-4	-	CASREGGGGKNIQYF	TGTGCCAGCAGGGAGGGGGGGGGAGGCAAAAACATTCAGTACTTC
13	TRBV6-5	TRBJ1-4	-	CASSPPTRGKLFF	TGTGCCAGCAGCCCACCGACTCGGGGAAAACTGTTTTTT
14	TRBV6-6	TRBJ2-5	-	CASTHGRGRETQYF	TGTGCCAGCACCCACGGGAGGGGGCGGGAGACCCAGTACTTC
16	TRBV4-3	TRBJ2-5	TRBD2	CASSQRFGGAGETQYF	TGCGCTAGCAGCCAGAGGTTCGGGGGGGCCGGGGAGACCCAGTACTTC
17	TRBV7-6	TRBJ2-5	-	CASSPRRQGTLKETQYF	TGTGCCAGCAGCCCTCGTAGGCAGGGGACCTTAAAAGAGACCCAGTACTTC
16	TRBV4-1	TRBJ1-1	TRBD1	CASSQPEGQGKTEAFF	TGCGCCAGCAGCCAACCGGAGGGACAGGGGAAGACTGAAGCTTTCTTT
13	TRBV2	TRBJ2-2	-	CASRGQNTGELFF	TGTGCCAGCAGGGGACAGAACACCGGGGAGCTGTTTTTT
13	TRBV10-3	TRBJ2-3	-	CAISEPPPSAWYF	TGTGCCATCAGTGAGCCCCCCCCGTCTGCGTGGTATTTT
15	TRBV11-3	TRBJ2-1	TRBD2	CASSLSRGVYNEQFF	TGTGCCAGCAGCCTATCACGGGGGGTTTACAATGAGCAGTTCTTC
15	TRBV7-2	TRBJ1-2	TRBD1	CASSTSQGWNYGYTF	TGTGCCAGCAGCACCTCACAGGGGTGGAACTATGGCTACACCTTC
15	TRBV7-2	TRBJ1-5	-	CASSSSGTTHQPQHF	TGTGCCAGCAGCTCGTCCGGGACAACTCATCAGCCCCAGCATTTT
11	TRBV20-1	TRBJ1-2	-	CSAFRRDGYTF	TGCAGTGCCTTTAGGAGGGATGGCTACACCTTC